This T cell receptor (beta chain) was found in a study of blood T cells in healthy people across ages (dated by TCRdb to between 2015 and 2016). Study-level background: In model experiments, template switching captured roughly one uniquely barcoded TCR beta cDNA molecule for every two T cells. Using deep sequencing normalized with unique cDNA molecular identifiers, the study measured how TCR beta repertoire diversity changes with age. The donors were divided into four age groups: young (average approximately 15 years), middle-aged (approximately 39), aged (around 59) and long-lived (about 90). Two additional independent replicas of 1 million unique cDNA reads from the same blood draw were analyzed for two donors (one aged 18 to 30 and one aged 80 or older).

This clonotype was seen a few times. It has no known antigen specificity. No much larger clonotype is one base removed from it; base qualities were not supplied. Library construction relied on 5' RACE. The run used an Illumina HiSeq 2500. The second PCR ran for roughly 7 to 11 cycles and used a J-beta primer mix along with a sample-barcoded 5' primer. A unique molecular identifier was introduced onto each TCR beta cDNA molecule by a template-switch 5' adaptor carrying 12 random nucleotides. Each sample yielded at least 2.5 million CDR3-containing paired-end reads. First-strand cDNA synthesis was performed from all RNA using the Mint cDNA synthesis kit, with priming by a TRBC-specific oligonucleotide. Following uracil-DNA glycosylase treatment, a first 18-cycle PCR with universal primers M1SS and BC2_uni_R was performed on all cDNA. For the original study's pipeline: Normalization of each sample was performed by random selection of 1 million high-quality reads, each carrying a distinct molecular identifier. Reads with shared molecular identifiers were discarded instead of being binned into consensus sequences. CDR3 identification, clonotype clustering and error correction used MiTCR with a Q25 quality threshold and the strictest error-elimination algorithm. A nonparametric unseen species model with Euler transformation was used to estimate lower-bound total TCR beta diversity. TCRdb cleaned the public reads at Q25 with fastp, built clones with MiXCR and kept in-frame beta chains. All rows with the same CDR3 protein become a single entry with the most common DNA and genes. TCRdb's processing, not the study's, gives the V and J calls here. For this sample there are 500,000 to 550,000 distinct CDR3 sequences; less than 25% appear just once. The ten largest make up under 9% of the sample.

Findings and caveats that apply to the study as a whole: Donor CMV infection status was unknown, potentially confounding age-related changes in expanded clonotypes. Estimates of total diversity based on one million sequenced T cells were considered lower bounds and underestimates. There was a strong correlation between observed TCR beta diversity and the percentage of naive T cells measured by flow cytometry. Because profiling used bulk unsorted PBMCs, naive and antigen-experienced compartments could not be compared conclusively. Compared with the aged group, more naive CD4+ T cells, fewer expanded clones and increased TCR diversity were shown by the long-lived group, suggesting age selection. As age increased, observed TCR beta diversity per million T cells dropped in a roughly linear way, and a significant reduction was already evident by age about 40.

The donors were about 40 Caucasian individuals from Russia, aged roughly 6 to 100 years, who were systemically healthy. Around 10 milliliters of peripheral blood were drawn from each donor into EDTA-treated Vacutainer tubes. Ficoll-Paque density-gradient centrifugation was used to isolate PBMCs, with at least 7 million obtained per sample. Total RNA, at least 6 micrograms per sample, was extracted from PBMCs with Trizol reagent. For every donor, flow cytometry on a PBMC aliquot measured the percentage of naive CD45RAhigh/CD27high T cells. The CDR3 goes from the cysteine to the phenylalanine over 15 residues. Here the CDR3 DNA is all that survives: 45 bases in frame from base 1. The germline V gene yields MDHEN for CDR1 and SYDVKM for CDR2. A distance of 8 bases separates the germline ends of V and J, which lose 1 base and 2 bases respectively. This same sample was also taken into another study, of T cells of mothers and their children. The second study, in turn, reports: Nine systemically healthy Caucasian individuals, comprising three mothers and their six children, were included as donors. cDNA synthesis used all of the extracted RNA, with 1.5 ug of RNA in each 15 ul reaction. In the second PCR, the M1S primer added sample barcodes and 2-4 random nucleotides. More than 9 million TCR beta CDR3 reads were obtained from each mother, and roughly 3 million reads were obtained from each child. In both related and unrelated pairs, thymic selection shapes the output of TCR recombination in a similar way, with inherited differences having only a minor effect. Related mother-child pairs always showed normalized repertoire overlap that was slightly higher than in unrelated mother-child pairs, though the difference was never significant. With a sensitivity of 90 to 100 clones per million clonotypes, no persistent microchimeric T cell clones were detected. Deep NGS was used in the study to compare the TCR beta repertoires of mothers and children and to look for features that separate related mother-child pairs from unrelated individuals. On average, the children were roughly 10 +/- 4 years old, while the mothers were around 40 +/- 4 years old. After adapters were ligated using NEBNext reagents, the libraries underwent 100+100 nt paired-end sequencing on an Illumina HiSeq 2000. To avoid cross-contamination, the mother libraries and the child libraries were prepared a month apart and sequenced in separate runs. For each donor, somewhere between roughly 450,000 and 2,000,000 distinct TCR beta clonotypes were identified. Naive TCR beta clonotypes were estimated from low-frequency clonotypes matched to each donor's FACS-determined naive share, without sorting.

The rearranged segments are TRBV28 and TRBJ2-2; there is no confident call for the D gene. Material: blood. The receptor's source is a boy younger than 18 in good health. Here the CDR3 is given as CASSLLGSNTGELFF. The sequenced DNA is TGTGCCAGCAGTTTATTGGGCAGTAACACCGGGGAGCTGTTTTTT. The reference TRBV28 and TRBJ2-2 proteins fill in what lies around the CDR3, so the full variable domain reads DVKVTQSSRYLVKRTGEKVFLECVQDMDHENMFWYRQDPGLGLRLIYFSYDVKMKEKGDIPEGYSVSREKKERFSLILESASTNQTSMYLCASSLLGSNTGELFFGEGSRLTVL.